What follows are 25 T cell receptor beta chains derived from one specimen sequenced in a study of vaccination and CD4 T cells after COVID-19. Treatment here: approximately nine-day PBMC culture with coronavirus spike peptide pools or control peptides (ViraFEST assay). CD4+ T cells that had been cultured provided DNA sequenced with the Oncomine TCR Beta short-read assay. One entry per CDR3 protein, called by TCRdb with MiXCR from the PCR reads. There are roughly 7,600 distinct CDR3 sequences in the sample; around 62% occur only once, and around 21% lies in the top ten. Their target antigens are unknown. The starting material was cultured CD4+ T cells from blood, obtained after SARS-CoV-2 vaccination. These receptors were obtained from a human donor with COVID-19.

V is TRBV19 and J is TRBJ2-7; D gene unclear. CDR1 and CDR2 (germline): LNHDA, SQIVND (reference sequence). Trimming pared 4 bases from V and 0 bases from J, leaving 10 bases between. This CDR3 is 14 amino acids long. The CDR3 DNA follows: TGTGCCAGTAGTAGTCGGGCATCCTCCTACGAGCAGTACTTC. Translation gives CASSSRASSYEQYF.

The rearrangement links TRBV7-6 to TRBJ2-5; TRBD1 aligns across 8 bases. CDR3 length: 16 residues. V lost 1 base, J lost 2 bases, and 6 bases stayed unmatched. Looked up from germline, CDR1 is SGHVS and CDR2 is FNYEAQ. This CDR3 reads CASSLVARGPQETQYF. CDR3 nucleotides: TGTGCCAGCAGCTTAGTGGCCAGGGGGCCGCAAGAGACCCAGTACTTC.

This clonotype was counted a few times. The chain recombines TRBV20-1 with TRBJ1-2, with a possible D match to TRBD1 (5 bases). From germline, CDR1 is DFQATT and CDR2 SNEGSKA (reference sequence). Trimming took 6 bases from V and 4 from J, leaving 12 bases between them. CDR3 length equals 12 residues. CDR3 region: CSAGTVAYGYTF. Here the CDR3 DNA reads TGCAGTGCAGGGACGGTCGCCTATGGCTACACCTTC.

The CDR3 DNA follows: TGTGCCAGCAGTGAAGCGGGGGGAAGCAATCAGCCCCAGCATTTT. It codes for CASSEAGGSNQPQHF. V is TRBV6-1 and J is TRBJ1-5; possible D gene TRBD1, 5 bases. Germline loops: CDR1 MNHNS, CDR2 SASEGT. V dropped 0 bases and J dropped 1 base, with 7 bases sitting between them. CDR3 length: 15 amino acids.

The count of this clonotype is one. The V gene is TRBV5-1, the J gene TRBJ1-3; no definite D call. V lost 4 bases to trimming and J lost 0 bases, with 5 bases between them. The CDR3 consists of 13 residues. Germline CDR1 and CDR2: SGHRS and YFSETQ. This chain's CDR3 is CASSPLSGNTIYF. The CDR3, as DNA: TGCGCCAGCAGCCCCCTCTCTGGAAACACCATATATTTT. The variable domain in full, with the rest retrieved from reference TRBV5-1 and TRBJ1-3, is KAGVTQTPRYLIKTRGQQVTLSCSPISGHRSVSWYQQTPGQGLQFLFEYFSETQRNKGNFPGRFSGRQFSNSRSEMNVSTLELGDSALYLCASSPLSGNTIYFGEGSWLTVV.

This clonotype was observed a handful of times. The chain combines TRBV20-1 with TRBJ1-2; D remains ambiguous. V was cut by 3 bases and J by 6 bases, with 14 bases left in between. The CDR3 runs to 13 residues. Per the germline V gene, CDR1 is DFQATT and CDR2 is SNEGSKA (reference sequence). The CDR3 region has the DNA TGCAGTGCTAGTAGCCCAGGAAAGGATGGCTACACCTTC. Translation gives CSASSPGKDGYTF.

The chain joins TRBV7-8 to TRBJ1-5, with TRBD1 as a possible D gene (6 bases). Germline V gene sequence: CDR1 SGHVS, CDR2 FQNEAQ. CDR3 length: 15 residues. V was trimmed by 1 base and J by 4 bases, leaving 11 bases between them. The CDR3 bases are TGTGCCAGCAGCTTAGTGGGGGCAGTTAATCAGCCCCAGCATTTT. The encoded protein is CASSLVGAVNQPQHF.

This sequence joins TRBV6-1 and TRBJ1-1, with D perhaps matching TRBD1 (5 bases). This CDR3 spans 13 amino acids. CDR1 is MNHNS and CDR2 is SASEGT in the germline V gene. Trimming removed 10 bases from V and 3 bases from J, with 15 bases in between. This CDR3 is CATSRGKDTEAFF. Written as DNA, the CDR3 is TGTGCCACCAGCCGGGGGAAAGACACTGAAGCTTTCTTT.

This clonotype was observed a single time. V usage is TRBV24-1 and J usage is TRBJ2-3, with 8 bases that match TRBD2. Germline CDR1 reads KGHDR; CDR2 reads SFDVKD. The trim removed 5 bases at V and 5 bases at J, leaving 5 bases unmatched. CDR3 length: 14 residues. The CDR3 here is CATSGSGGKDTQYF. For the CDR3, the DNA is TGTGCCACCAGTGGCAGCGGGGGTAAAGATACGCAGTATTTT.

A remark on this clonotype: One end of the junction does not line up with germline, which may come from a read error. The V call is TRBV20-1, the J call TRBJ2-7; D remains ambiguous. This CDR3 has 13 residues. Germline CDR1 reads DFQATT; CDR2 reads SNEGSKA (reference sequence). This chain's CDR3 is CSASPLLGSEQCF. The CDR3 DNA sequence: TGCAGTGCTAGCCCCCTCCTGGGTTCCGAGCAGTGCTTC.

The chain combines TRBV19 with TRBJ1-6; D uncertain. CDR1 and CDR2 (germline): LNHDA, SQIVND (reference sequence). The CDR3 loop spans 15 amino acids. The V and J ends lost 3 bases and 7 bases respectively, with 13 bases between them. The CDR3 sequence: CASSIARVQNSPLHF. In DNA, the CDR3 is TGTGCCAGTAGTATTGCCCGGGTCCAAAATTCACCCCTCCACTTT.

The chain carries TRBV19 and TRBJ1-5, with D maybe TRBD1 (6 bases). This CDR3 contains 14 residues. V lost 7 bases to trimming and J lost 7 bases, with 17 bases between them. The germline V gene encodes CDR1 LNHDA and CDR2 SQIVND (reference sequence). This chain's CDR3 is CASIPRGGGQPQHF. CDR3 bases: TGTGCCAGTATCCCACGGGGGGGCGGGCAGCCCCAGCATTTT.

This rearrangement joins TRBV7-2 to TRBJ1-6; tentatively, D is TRBD1 (5 bases). Trimming cost V 5 bases and J 8 bases, with 16 bases left between them. This CDR3 region has 15 residues. Looked up from germline, CDR1 is SGHTA and CDR2 is FQGNSA. Here the CDR3 DNA reads TGTGCCAGCAGCACGGGGCCTACTCGGGATTCACCCCTCCACTTT. Its translation is CASSTGPTRDSPLHF.

This clonotype was found a few times. The chain carries TRBV7-2 and TRBJ2-5, with 10 bases matching TRBD2. This CDR3 has 15 residues. In germline, CDR1 is SGHTA, CDR2 FQGNSA. The V segment lost 3 bases and the J segment 4 bases; nucleotides outside the gene matches: 5. CDR3 nucleotide sequence: TGTGCCAGCAGCTTCCCAGCGGGGGGGCTAGAGACCCAGTACTTC. Translation gives CASSFPAGGLETQYF.

The chain carries TRBV27 and TRBJ2-7; TRBD2 matches 15 bases. Germline V gene lookup returns CDR1 MNHEY and CDR2 SMNVEV (reference sequence). There are 18 residues in the CDR3. V gave up 4 bases and J gave up 2 bases; unmatched junction bases: 9. CDR3 sequence reads: CASSSGTGLAGGTYEQYF. CDR3 DNA sequence: TGTGCCAGCAGTTCCGGGACGGGACTAGCGGGGGGTACCTACGAGCAGTACTTC.

The chain joins TRBV21-1 to TRBJ2-5; the DNA was not used to check the table's D call, TRBD2. TRBV21-1 is a known pseudogene. The CDR3 runs to 15 residues. The CDR3 loop reads CASSNRLAGQETQYF. The CDR3 nucleotides are TGTGCCAGCAGCAATCGACTAGCGGGGCAAGAGACCCAGTACTTC.

This rearrangement joins TRBV6-2 or TRBV6-3 to TRBJ2-5, with 7 bases fitting TRBD2. Trimming took 5 bases from V and 1 from J; bases not matched to a gene: 10. CDR1 is MNHEY and CDR2 is SVGEGT in the germline V gene. The CDR3 is 16 amino acids. The CDR3 DNA reads as TGTGCCAGCAGTCCCCGCCGGGGGGTCCTCCAAGAGACCCAGTACTTC. Translating gives CASSPRRGVLQETQYF.

This clonotype was observed a handful of times. This chain connects TRBV6-1 to TRBJ2-7; a weak D match, TRBD2 (6 bases). The germline V gene encodes CDR1 MNHNS and CDR2 SASEGT. This CDR3 has 14 residues. V gave up 8 bases and J gave up 1 base, with 15 bases separating them. The CDR3 DNA is TGTGCCAGCCGAAAACCGGGACTTTCCTACGAGCAGTACTTC. Its protein is CASRKPGLSYEQYF.

For the CDR3, the DNA is TGCGCCAGCAGCTTGGAAGGCAGGACCGATGGCTACACCTTC. It codes for CASSLEGRTDGYTF. The V call is TRBV5-1, the J call TRBJ1-2; no reliable D call. This CDR3 has 14 amino acids. From germline, CDR1 is SGHRS and CDR2 YFSETQ. V was pared by 0 bases and J by 6 bases, with 12 bases between.

This sequence joins TRBV19 and TRBJ2-3; D is ambiguous. Trimming left V 4 bases short and J 0 bases short, with 8 bases between. Germline V CDR1 and CDR2: LNHDA, SQIVND (reference sequence). CDR3 length: 14 residues. DNA of the CDR3: TGTGCCAGTAGTAGCAGGCCAAGCACAGATACGCAGTATTTT. It is translated as CASSSRPSTDTQYF.

The V gene is TRBV7-9, the J gene TRBJ2-7; 12 nucleotides line up with TRBD2. V was clipped by 5 bases and J by 7 bases; unmatched bases: 12. Germline lookup yields CDR1 SEHNR and CDR2 FQNEAQ (reference sequence). The CDR3 extends over 16 amino acids. CDR3 in amino acids: CASSTTTSGGSREQYF. The DNA for the CDR3 is TGTGCCAGCAGCACAACGACTAGCGGGGGCAGTCGGGAGCAGTACTTC.

Of note for this clonotype: An end of the junction does not agree with germline; a read error may underlie this. The chain employs TRBV6-5 and TRBJ2-1; no firm D call. CDR1 is MNHEY and CDR2 is SVGAGI in the germline V gene. This CDR3 is 14 amino acids long. The CDR3 region is CTSSYSHPLNEQFF. CDR3 nucleotide sequence: TGTACCAGCAGTTACTCGCACCCCCTCAATGAGCAGTTCTTC.

Concerning this clonotype itself: A junction boundary mismatches the germline segment, possibly from a read error. V usage is TRBV7-7 and J usage is TRBJ2-5, with D possibly matching TRBD1 (5 bases). The CDR3 extends over 13 amino acids. Germline assignment: CDR1 SSHAT and CDR2 FNYEAQ (reference sequence). The CDR3 DNA follows: TGTGCTAGCAGCTCCGGACACCGAGAGACCCAGTACTTC. Residues: CASSSGHRETQYF.

This clonotype was picked up a small number of times. This sequence joins TRBV20-1 and TRBJ2-4; D may match TRBD1 or TRBD2 (6 bases each). CDR1 and CDR2 from the germline V gene are DFQATT and SNEGSKA (reference sequence). The CDR3 is made up of 15 amino acids. V was pared by 4 bases and J by 0 bases, with 13 bases between. DNA for the CDR3: TGCAGTGCTATAAGGGGGGCTGGAGCCAAAAACATTCAGTACTTC. Translating it yields CSAIRGAGAKNIQYF.

This clonotype is labeled as large. For the CDR3, the DNA is TGTGCCAGCAGTGAGGGTCCCTCCTCTCAGCCCCAGCATTTT. Its protein product is CASSEGPSSQPQHF. The chain is built from TRBV6-1 and TRBJ1-5; D remains ambiguous. The CDR3 length is 14 residues. With 3 bases removed from V and 6 bases from J, the gap between germline ends came to 12 bases. CDR1 and CDR2 from the germline V gene are MNHNS and SASEGT.